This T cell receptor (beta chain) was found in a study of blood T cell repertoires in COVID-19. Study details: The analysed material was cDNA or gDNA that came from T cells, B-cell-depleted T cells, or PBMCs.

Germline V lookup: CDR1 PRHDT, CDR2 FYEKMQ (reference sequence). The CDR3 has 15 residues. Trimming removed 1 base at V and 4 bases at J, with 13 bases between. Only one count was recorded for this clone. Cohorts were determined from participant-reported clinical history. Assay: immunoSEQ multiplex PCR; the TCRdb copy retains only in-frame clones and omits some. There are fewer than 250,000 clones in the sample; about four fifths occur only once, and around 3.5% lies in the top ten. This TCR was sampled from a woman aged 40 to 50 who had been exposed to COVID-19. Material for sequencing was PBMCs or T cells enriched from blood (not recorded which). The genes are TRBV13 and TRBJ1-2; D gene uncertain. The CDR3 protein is CASSLVGRMGYGYTF. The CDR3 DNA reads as TGTGCCAGCAGCTTAGTTGGCAGGATGGGCTATGGCTACACCTTC.